This T cell receptor (beta chain) appears in the sequencing data of a study of CD8+ T cells in alopecia areata. Germline V lookup: CDR1 SGDLS, CDR2 YYNGEE. V dropped 3 bases and J dropped 0 bases, with 16 bases sitting between them. This CDR3 has 16 amino acids. RNA, once extracted, was reverse transcribed into cDNA for use as the sequencing template. The data were produced by immunoSEQ multiplex PCR, yet TCRdb's version contains in-frame clones alone and is incomplete. Of 130,000 or so clones listed, 47% are singletons. The chain recombines TRBV9 with TRBJ2-7, with a tentative D call TRBD1 (6 bases). The receptor was derived from a human donor with alopecia areata. Sequenced material: NKG2D-low CD8+ T cells sorted from blood. The CDR3 DNA reads TGTGCCAGCAGCGAGGACCCCGACAGGATCTCCTACGAGCAGTACTTC. It specifies CASSEDPDRISYEQYF.